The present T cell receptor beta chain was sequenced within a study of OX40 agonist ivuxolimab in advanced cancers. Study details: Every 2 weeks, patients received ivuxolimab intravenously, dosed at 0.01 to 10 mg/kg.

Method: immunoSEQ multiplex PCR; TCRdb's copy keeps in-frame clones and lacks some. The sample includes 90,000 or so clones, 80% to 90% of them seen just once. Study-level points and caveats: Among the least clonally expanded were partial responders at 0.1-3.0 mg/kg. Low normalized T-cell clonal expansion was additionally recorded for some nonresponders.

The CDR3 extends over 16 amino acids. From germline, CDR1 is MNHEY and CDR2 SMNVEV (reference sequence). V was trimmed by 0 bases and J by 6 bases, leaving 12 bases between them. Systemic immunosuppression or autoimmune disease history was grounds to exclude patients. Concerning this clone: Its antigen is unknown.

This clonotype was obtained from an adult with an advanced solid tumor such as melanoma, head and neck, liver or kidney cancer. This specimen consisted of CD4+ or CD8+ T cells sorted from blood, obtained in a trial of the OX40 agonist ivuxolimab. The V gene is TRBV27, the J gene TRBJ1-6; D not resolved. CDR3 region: CASSLSTRTPNSPLHF. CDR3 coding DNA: TGTGCCAGCAGTTTATCAACAAGAACTCCTAATTCACCCCTCCACTTT.